This T cell receptor beta chain was recorded in a study of T cells expressing NK-cell markers. After re-calling the 5' RACE reads, TCRdb lists one entry per CDR3 protein, DNA absent. Reported are around 470,000 distinct CDR3 sequences; the ten largest clones contain 1.4%. The germline V gene has CDR1 DFQATT and CDR2 SNEGSKA (reference sequence). This CDR3 region has 14 residues. The V gene is TRBV20-1, the J gene TRBJ2-7; the TCRdb D gene call, TRBD2, has no DNA to confirm it. The sequencing input was blood T cells: a sorted CD56 or NKG2C T cell subset, CD4+ or CD8+ T cells, or bulk PBMC T cells (not recorded which). The clonotype comes from a woman in her 50s in good health. This CDR3 is CSARENGRVNEQYF.